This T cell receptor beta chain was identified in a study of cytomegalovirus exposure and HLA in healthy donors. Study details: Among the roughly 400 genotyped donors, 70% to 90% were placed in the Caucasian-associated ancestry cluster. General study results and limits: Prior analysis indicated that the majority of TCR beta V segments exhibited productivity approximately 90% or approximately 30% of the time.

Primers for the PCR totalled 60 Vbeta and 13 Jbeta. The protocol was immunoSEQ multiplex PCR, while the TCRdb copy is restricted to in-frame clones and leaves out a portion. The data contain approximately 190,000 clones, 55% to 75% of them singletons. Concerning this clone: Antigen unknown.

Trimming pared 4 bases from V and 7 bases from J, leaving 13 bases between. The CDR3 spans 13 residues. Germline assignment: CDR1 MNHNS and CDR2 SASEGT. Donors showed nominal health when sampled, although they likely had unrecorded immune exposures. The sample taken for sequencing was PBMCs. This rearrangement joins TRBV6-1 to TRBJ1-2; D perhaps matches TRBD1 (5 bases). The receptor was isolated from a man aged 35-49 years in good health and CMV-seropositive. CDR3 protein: CASSAGGIIGYTF. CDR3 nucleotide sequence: TGTGCCAGCAGTGCTGGGGGGATAATTGGCTACACCTTC.